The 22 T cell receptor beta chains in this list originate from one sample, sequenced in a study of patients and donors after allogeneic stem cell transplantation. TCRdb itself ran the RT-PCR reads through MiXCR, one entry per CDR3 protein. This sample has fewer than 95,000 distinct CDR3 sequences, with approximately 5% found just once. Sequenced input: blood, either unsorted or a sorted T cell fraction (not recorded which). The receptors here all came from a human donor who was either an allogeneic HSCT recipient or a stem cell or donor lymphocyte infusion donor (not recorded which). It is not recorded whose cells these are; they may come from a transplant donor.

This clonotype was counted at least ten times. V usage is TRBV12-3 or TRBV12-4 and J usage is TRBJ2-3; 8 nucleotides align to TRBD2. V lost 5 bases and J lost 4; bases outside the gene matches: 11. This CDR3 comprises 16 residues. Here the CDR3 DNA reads TGTGCCAGCAGTCACTTAGGACGCGGGGGGTCAGATACGCAGTATTTT. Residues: CASSHLGRGGSDTQYF.

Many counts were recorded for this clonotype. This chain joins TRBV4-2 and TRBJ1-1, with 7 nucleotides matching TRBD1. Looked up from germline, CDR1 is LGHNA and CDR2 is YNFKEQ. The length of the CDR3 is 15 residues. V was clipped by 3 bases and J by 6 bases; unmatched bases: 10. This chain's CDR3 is CASSQVAGTAAEAFF. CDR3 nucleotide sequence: TGTGCCAGCAGCCAGGTCGCCGGGACAGCGGCTGAAGCTTTCTTT.

As DNA, the CDR3 is TGTGCCAGCAGCATGACTAAAGCATACGAGCAGTACTTC. Translation: CASSMTKAYEQYF. The V and J genes are TRBV7-6 and TRBJ2-7; TRBD2 is a possible D gene (5 bases). The germline gives CDR1 SGHVS, CDR2 FNYEAQ. This CDR3 region has 13 residues. Trimming removed 5 bases at V and 4 bases at J, with 12 bases between.

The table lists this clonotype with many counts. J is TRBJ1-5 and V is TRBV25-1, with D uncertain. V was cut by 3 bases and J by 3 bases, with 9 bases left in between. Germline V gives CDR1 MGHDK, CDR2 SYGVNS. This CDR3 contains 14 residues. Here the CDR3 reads CASSDRQINQPQHF. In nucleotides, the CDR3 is TGTGCCAGCAGTGACCGGCAGATCAATCAGCCCCAGCATTTT.

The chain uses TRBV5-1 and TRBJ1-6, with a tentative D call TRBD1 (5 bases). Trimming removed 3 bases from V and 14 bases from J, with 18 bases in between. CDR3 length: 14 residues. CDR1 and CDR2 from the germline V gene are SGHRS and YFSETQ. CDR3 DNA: TGCGCCAGCAGCTCCCGGGACGGGGCCATGTCCCTCCACTTT. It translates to CASSSRDGAMSLHF. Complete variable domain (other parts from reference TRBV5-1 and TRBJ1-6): KAGVTQTPRYLIKTRGQQVTLSCSPISGHRSVSWYQQTPGQGLQFLFEYFSETQRNKGNFPGRFSGRQFSNSRSEMNVSTLELGDSALYLCASSSRDGAMSLHFGNGTRLTVT.

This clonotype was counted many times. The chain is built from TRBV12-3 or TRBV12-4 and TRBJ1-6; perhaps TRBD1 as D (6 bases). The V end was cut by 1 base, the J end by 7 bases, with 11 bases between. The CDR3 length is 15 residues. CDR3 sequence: CASSLGGGGNSPLHF. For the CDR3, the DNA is TGTGCCAGCAGTTTAGGAGGGGGGGGGAATTCACCCCTCCACTTT.

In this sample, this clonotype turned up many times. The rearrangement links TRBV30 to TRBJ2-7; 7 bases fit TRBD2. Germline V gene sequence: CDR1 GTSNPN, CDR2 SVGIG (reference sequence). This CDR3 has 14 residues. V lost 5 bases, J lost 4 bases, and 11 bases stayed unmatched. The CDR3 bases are TGTGCCTGGGCAAAAGGACTGGGACTATACGAGCAGTACTTC. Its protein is CAWAKGLGLYEQYF. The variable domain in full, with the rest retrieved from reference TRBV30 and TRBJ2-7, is SQTIHQWPATLVQPVGSPLSLECTVEGTSNPNLYWYRQAAGRGLQLLFYSVGIGQISSEVPQNLSASRPQDRQFILSSKKLLLSDSGFYLCAWAKGLGLYEQYFGPGTRLTVT.

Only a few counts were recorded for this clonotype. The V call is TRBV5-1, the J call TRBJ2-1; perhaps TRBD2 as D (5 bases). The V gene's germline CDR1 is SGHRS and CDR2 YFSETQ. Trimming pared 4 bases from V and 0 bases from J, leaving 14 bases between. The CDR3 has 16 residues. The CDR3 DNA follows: TGCGCCAGCAGCCGAGCGGCCATGAGCTCCTACAATGAGCAGTTCTTC. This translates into CASSRAAMSSYNEQFF.

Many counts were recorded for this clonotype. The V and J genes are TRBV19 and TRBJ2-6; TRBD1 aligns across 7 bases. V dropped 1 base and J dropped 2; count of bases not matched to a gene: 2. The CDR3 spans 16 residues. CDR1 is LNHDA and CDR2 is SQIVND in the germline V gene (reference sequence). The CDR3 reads CASSIGGTAGANVLTF. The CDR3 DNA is TGTGCCAGTAGTATAGGGGGGACAGCTGGGGCCAACGTCCTGACTTTC.

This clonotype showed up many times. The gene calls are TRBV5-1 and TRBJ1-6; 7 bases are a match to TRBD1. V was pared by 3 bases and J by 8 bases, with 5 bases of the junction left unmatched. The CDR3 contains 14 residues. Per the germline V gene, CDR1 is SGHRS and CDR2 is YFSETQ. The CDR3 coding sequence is TGCGCCAGCAGCTCCGGGACAGACGATTCACCCCTCCACTTT. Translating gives CASSSGTDDSPLHF.

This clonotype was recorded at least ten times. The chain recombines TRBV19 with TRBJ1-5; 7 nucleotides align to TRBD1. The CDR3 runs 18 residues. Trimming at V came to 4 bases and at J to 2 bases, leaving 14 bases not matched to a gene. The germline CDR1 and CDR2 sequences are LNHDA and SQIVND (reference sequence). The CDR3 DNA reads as TGTGCCAGTAGTACCCTTCGACAGGGTAGCGAGGGCAATCAGCCCCAGCATTTT. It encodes CASSTLRQGSEGNQPQHF.

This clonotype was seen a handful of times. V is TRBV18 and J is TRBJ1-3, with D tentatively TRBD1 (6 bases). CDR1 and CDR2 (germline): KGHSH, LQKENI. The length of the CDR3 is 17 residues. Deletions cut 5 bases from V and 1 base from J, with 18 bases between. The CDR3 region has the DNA TGTGCCAGCTCAAGTGGAAGCGGGGGCTTATCTGGAAACACCATATATTTT. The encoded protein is CASSSGSGGLSGNTIYF.

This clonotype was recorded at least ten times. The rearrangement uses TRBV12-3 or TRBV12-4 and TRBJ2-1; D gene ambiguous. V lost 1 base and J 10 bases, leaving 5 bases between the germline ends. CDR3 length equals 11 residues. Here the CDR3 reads CASSLGFEQFF. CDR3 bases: TGTGCCAGCAGTTTAGGCTTCGAGCAGTTCTTC.

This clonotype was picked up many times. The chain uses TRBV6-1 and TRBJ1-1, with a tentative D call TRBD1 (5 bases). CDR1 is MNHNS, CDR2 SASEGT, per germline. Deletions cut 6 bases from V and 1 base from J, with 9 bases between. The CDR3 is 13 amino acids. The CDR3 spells CASSWGQNTEAFF. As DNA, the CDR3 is TGTGCCAGCAGCTGGGGCCAGAACACTGAAGCTTTCTTT.

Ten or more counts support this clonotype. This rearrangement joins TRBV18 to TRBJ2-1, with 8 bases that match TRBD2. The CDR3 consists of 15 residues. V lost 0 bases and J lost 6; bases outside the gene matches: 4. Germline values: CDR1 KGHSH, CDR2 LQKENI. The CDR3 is CASSPPASGFNEQFF. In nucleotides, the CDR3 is TGTGCCAGCTCACCACCGGCTAGCGGGTTCAATGAGCAGTTCTTC.

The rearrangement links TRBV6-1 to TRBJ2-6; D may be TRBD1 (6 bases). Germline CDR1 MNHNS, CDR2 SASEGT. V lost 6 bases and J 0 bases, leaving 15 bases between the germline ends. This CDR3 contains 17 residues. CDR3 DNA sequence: TGTGCCAGCAGCCTTCGGACAGTGAGCTCTGGGGCCAACGTCCTGACTTTC. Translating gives CASSLRTVSSGANVLTF.

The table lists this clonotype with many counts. CDR3 sequence reads: CASSLRLQETQYF. The CDR3 DNA sequence: TGTGCCAGCAGTCTTAGATTACAAGAGACCCAGTACTTC. The chain employs TRBV7-2 and TRBJ2-5; D unresolved. V was pared by 6 bases and J by 2 bases, with 10 bases between. Germline V gene lookup returns CDR1 SGHTA and CDR2 FQGNSA. The CDR3 spans 13 residues.

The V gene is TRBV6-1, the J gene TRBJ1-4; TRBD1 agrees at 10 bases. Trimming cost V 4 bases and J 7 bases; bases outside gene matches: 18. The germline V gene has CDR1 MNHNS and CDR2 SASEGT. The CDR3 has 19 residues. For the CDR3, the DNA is TGTGCCAGCAGTGTTTCACCGGGACAGGGGACAACTTGGGGTGAAAAACTGTTTTTT. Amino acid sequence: CASSVSPGQGTTWGEKLFF.

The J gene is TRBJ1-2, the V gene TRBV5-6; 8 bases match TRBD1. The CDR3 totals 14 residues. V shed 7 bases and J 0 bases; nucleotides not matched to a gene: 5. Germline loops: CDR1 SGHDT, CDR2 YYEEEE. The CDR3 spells CASGQGTANYGYTF. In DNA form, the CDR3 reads TGTGCCAGCGGACAGGGTACAGCTAACTATGGCTACACCTTC.

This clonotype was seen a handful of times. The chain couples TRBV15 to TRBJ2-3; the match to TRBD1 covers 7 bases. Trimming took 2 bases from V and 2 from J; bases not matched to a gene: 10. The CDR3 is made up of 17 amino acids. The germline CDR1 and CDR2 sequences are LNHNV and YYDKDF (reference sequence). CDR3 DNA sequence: TGTGCCACCAGCAGAAAACTCCGGGACAGAATCACAGATACGCAGTATTTT. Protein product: CATSRKLRDRITDTQYF.

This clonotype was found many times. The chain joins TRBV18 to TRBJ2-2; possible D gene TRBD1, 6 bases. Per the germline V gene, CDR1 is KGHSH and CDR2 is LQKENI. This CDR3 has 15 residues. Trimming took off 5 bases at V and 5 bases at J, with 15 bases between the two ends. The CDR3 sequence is CASSTGQRTTGELFF. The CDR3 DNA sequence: TGTGCCAGCTCAACCGGACAGAGAACAACCGGGGAGCTGTTTTTT. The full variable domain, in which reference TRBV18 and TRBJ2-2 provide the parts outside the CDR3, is NAGVMQNPRHLVRRRGQEARLRCSPMKGHSHVYWYRQLPEEGLKFMVYLQKENIIDESGMPKERFSAEFPKEGPSILRIQQVVRGDSAAYFCASSTGQRTTGELFFGEGSRLTVL.

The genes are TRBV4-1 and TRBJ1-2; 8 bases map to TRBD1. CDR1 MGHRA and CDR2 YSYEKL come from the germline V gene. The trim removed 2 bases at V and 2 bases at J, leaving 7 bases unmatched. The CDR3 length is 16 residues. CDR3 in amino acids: CASSQLTGGNNYGYTF. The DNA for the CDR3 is TGCGCCAGCAGCCAACTTACAGGGGGAAACAACTATGGCTACACCTTC.